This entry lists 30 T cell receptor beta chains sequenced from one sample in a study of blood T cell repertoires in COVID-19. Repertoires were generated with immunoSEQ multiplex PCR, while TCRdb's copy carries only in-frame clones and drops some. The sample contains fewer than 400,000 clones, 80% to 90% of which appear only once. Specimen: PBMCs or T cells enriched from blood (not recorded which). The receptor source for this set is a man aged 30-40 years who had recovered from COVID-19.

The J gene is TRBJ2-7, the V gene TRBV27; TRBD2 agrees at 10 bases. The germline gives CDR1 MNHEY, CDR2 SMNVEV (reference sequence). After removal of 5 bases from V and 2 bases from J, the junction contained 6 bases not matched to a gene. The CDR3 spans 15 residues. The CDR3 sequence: CASSALLAGAYEQYF. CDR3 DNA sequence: TGTGCCAGCAGTGCATTGCTAGCGGGGGCCTACGAGCAGTACTTC.

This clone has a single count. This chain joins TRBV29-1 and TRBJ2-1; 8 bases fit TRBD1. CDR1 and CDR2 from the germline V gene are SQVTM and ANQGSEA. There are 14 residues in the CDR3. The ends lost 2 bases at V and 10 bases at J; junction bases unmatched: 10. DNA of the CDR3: TGCAGCGTTGAAAGCCCCCGGACAGGGCGGGAGCAGTTCTTC. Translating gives CSVESPRTGREQFF.

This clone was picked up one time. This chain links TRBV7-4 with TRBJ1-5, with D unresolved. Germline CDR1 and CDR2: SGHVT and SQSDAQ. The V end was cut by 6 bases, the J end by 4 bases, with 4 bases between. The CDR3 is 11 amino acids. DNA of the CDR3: TGTGCCAGCAGTCCTAATCAGCCCCAGCATTTT. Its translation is CASSPNQPQHF.

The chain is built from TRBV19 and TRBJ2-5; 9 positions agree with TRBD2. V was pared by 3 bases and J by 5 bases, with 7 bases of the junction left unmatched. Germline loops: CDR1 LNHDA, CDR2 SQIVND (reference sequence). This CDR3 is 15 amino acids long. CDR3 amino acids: CASSILAGAGETQYF. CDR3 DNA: TGTGCCAGTAGTATCTTAGCGGGGGCTGGGGAGACCCAGTACTTC. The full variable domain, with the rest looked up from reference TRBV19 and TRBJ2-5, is DGGITQSPKYLFRKEGQNVTLSCEQNLNHDAMYWYRQDPGQGLRLIYYSQIVNDFQKGDIAEGYSVSREKKESFPLTVTSAQKNPTAFYLCASSILAGAGETQYFGPGTRLLVL.

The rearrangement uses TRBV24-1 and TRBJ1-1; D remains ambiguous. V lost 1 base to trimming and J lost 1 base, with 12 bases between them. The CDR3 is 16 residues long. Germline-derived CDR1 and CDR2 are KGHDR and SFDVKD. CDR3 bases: TGTGCCACCAGTGATTTCCCGGGTCTCTGGAACACTGAAGCTTTCTTT. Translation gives CATSDFPGLWNTEAFF.

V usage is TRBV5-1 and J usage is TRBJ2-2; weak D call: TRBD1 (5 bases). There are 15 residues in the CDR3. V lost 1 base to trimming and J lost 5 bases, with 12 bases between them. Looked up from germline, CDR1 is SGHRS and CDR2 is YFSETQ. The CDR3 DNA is TGCGCCAGCAGCTTGTCTCAGGGCGCGACCGGGGAGCTGTTTTTT. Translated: CASSLSQGATGELFF. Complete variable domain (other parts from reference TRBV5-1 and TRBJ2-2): KAGVTQTPRYLIKTRGQQVTLSCSPISGHRSVSWYQQTPGQGLQFLFEYFSETQRNKGNFPGRFSGRQFSNSRSEMNVSTLELGDSALYLCASSLSQGATGELFFGEGSRLTVL.

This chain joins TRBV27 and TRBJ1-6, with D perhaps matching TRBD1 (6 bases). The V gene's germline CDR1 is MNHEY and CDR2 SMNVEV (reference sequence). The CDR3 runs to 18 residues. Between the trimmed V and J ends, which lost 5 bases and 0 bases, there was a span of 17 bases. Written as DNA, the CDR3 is TGTGCCAGCAGTCGCGAGGGGGAACTGAGCTCCTATAATTCACCCCTCCACTTT. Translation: CASSREGELSSYNSPLHF.

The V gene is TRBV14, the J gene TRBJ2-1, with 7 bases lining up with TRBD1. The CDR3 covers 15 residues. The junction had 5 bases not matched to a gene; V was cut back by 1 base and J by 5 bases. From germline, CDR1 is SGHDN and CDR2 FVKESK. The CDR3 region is CASSQGARGNNEQFF. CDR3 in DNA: TGTGCCAGCAGCCAAGGGGCCAGGGGGAACAATGAGCAGTTCTTC. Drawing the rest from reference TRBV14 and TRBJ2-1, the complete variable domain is EAGVTQFPSHSVIEKGQTVTLRCDPISGHDNLYWYRRVMGKEIKFLLHFVKESKQDESGMPNNRFLAERTGGTYSTLKVQPAELEDSGVYFCASSQGARGNNEQFFGPGTRLTVL.

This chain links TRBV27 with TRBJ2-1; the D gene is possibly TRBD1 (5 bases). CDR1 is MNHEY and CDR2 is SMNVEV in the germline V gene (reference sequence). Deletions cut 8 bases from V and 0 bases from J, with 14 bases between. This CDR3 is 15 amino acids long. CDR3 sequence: CASGTPRDSYNEQFF. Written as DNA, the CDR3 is TGTGCCAGCGGAACGCCCAGGGACTCCTACAATGAGCAGTTCTTC.

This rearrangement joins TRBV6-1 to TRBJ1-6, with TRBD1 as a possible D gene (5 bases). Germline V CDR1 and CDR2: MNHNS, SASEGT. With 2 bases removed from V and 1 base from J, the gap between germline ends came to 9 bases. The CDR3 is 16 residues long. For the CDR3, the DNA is TGTGCCAGCAGTGAATCATCAGGGTCCTATAATTCACCCCTCCACTTT. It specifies CASSESSGSYNSPLHF.

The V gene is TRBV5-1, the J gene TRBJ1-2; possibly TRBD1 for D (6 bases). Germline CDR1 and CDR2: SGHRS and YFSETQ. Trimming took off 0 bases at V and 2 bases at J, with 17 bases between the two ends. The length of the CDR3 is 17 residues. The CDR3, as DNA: TGCGCCAGCAGCTTGGCTCCGACAGGATCGGGGAACTATGGCTACACCTTC. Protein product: CASSLAPTGSGNYGYTF.

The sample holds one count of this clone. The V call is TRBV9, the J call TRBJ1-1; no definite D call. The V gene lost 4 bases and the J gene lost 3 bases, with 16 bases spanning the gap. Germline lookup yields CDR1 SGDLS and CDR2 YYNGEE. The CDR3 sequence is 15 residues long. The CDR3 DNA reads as TGTGCCAGCAGCCGGGGAGGACGCTGGGACACTGAAGCTTTCTTT. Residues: CASSRGGRWDTEAFF.

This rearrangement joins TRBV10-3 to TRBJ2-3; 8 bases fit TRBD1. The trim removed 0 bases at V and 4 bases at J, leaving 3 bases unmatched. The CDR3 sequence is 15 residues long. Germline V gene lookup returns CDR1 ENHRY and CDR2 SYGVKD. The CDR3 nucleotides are TGTGCCATCAGTGAGTCAAGGACAGGGTCAGATACGCAGTATTTT. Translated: CAISESRTGSDTQYF.

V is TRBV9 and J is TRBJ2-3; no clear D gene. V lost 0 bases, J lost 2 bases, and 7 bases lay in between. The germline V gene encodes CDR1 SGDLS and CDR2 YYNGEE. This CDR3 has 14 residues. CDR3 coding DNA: TGTGCCAGCAGCGTAGGTGACTTCACAGATACGCAGTATTTT. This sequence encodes CASSVGDFTDTQYF.

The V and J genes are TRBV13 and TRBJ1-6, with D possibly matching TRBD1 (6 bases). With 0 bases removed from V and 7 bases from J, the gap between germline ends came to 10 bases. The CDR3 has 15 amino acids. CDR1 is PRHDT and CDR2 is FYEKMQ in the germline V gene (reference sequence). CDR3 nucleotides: TGTGCCAGCAGCTTAGGACAGGGAAAAAATTCACCCCTCCACTTT. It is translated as CASSLGQGKNSPLHF.

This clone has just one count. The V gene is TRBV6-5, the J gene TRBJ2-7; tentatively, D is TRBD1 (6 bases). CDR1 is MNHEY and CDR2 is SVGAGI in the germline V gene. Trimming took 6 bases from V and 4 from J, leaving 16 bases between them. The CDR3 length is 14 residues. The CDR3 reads CASRPGHLTYEQYF. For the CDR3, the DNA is TGTGCCAGCAGGCCGGGACACCTTACGTACGAGCAGTACTTC.

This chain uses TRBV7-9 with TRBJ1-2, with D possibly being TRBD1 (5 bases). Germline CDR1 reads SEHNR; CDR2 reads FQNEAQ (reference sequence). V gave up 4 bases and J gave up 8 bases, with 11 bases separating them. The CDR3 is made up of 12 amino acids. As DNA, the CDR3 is TGTGCCAGCAGCTCTACAGGTCCAGGCTACACCTTC. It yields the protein CASSSTGPGYTF. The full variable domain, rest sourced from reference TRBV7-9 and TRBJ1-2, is DTGVSQNPRHKITKRGQNVTFRCDPISEHNRLYWYRQTLGQGPEFLTYFQNEAQLEKSRLLSDRFSAERPKGSFSTLEIQRTEQGDSAMYLCASSSTGPGYTFGSGTRLTVV.

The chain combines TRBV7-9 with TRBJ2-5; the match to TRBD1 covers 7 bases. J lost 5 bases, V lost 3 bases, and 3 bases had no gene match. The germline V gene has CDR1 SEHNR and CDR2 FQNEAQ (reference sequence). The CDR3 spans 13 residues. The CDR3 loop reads CASSFRGRETQYF. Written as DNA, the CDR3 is TGTGCCAGCAGCTTTAGGGGGCGCGAGACCCAGTACTTC.

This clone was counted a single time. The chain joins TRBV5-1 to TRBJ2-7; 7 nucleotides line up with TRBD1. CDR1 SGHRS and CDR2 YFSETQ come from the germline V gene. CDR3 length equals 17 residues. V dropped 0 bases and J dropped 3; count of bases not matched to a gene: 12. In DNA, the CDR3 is TGCGCCAGCAGCTTGGACCCCGGGACAGCCTTATTCTACGAGCAGTACTTC. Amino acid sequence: CASSLDPGTALFYEQYF.

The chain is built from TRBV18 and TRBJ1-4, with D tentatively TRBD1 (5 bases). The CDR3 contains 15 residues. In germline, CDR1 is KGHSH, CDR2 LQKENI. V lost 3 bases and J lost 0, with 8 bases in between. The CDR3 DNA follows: TGTGCCAGCTCACCGACAGCCTCAACTAATGAAAAACTGTTTTTT. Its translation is CASSPTASTNEKLFF.

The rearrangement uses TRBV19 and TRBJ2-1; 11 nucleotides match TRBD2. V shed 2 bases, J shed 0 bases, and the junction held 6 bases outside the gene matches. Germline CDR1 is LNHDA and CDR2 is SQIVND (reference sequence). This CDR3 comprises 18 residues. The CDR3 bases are TGTGCCAGTAGTATACGAACTAGCGGGGGAAGCTCCTACAATGAGCAGTTCTTC. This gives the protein CASSIRTSGGSSYNEQFF.

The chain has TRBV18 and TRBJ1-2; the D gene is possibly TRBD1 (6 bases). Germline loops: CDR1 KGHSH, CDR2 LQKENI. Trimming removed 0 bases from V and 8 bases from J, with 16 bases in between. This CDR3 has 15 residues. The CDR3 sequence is CASSPPPGVSSGYTF. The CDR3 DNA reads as TGTGCCAGCTCACCACCCCCAGGGGTGTCGTCCGGCTACACCTTC.

CDR3 bases: TGTGCCAGCAGCCAACCCCGTACGGGTATCGAGACCCAGTACTTC. Its protein product is CASSQPRTGIETQYF. The gene calls are TRBV3-1 (or the pseudogene TRBV3-2) and TRBJ2-5; D ambiguous. V dropped 2 bases and J dropped 5 bases, with 15 bases sitting between them. The germline V gene has CDR1 LGHDT and CDR2 YNNKEL (reference sequence). CDR3 size: 15 residues.

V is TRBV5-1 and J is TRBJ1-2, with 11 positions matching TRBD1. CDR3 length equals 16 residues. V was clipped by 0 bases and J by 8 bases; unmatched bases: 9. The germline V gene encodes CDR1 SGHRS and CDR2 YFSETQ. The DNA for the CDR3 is TGCGCCAGCAGCTTGGGGACAGGGGGCGCCGGTAGGGGCTACACCTTC. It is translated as CASSLGTGGAGRGYTF. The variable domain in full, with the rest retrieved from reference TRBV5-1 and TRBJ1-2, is KAGVTQTPRYLIKTRGQQVTLSCSPISGHRSVSWYQQTPGQGLQFLFEYFSETQRNKGNFPGRFSGRQFSNSRSEMNVSTLELGDSALYLCASSLGTGGAGRGYTFGSGTRLTVV.

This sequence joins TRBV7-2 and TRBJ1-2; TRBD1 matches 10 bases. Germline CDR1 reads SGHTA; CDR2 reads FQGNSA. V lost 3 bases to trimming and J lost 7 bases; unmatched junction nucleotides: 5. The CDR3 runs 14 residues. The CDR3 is CASSFGQGGSGYTF. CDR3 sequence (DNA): TGTGCCAGCAGCTTTGGACAGGGGGGGTCTGGCTACACCTTC.

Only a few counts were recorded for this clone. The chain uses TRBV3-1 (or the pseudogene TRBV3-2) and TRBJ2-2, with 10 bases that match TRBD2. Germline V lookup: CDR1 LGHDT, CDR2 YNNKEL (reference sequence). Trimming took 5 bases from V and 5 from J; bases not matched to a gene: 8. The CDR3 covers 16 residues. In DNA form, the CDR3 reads TGTGCCAGCAGCGAGGGAGCGGGGGGGCATACCGGGGAGCTGTTTTTT. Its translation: CASSEGAGGHTGELFF.

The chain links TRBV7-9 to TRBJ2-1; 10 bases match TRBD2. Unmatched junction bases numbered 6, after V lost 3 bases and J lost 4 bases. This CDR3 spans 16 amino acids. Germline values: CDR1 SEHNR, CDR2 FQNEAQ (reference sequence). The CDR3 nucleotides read TGTGCCAGCAGCTTGGGGAGCGGGGGGGTATACAATGAGCAGTTCTTC. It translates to CASSLGSGGVYNEQFF.

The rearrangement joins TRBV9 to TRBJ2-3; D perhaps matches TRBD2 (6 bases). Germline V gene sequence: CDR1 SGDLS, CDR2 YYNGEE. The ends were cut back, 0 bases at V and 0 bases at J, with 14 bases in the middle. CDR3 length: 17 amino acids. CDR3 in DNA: TGTGCCAGCAGCGTAGTGAGTGGCGGGGCCAGCACAGATACGCAGTATTTT. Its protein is CASSVVSGGASTDTQYF.

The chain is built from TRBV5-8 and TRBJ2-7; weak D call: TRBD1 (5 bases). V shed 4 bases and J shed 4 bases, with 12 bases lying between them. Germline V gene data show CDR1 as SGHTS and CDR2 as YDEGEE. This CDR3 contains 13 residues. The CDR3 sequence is CASSRQQVYEQYF. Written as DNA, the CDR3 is TGTGCCAGCAGCCGGCAACAGGTTTACGAGCAGTACTTC.

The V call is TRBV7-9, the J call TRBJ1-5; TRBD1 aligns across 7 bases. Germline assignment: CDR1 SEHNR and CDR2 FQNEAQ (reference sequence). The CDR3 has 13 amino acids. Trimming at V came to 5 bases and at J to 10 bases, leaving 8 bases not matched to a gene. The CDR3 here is CASSLGTASPQHF. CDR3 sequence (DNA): TGTGCCAGCAGCCTCGGGACAGCCTCACCCCAGCATTTT.